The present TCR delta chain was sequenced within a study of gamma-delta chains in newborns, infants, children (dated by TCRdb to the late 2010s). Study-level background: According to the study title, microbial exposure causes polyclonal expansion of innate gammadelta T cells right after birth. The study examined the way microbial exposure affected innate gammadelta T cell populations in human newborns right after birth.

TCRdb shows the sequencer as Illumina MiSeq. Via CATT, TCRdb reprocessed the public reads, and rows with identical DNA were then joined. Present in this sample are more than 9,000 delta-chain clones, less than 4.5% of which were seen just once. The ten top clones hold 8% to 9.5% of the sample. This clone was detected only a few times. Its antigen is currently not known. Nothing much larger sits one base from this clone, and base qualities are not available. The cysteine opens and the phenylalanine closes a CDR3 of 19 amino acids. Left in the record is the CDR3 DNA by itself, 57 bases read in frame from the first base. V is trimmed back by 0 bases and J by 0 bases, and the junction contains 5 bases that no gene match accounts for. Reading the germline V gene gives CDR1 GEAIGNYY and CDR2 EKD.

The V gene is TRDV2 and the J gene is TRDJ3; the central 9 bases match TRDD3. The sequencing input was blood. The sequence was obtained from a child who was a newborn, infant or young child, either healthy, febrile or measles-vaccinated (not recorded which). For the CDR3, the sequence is CACDTGGYRASWDTRQMFF. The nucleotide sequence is TGTGCCTGTGACACCGGGGGATACAGGGCCTCCTGGGACACCCGACAGATGTTTTTC.